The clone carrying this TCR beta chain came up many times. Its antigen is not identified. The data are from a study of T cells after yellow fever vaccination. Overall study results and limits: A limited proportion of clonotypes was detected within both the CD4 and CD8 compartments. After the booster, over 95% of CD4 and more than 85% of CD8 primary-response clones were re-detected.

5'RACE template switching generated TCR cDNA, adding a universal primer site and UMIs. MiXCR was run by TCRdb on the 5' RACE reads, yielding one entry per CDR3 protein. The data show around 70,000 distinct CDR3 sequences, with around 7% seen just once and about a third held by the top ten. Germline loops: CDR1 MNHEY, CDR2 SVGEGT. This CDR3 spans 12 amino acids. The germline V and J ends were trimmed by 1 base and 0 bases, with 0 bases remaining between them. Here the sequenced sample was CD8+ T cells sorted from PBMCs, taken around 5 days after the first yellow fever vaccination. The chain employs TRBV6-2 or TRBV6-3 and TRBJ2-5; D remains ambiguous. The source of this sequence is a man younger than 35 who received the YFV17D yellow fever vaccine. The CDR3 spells CASSYYQETQYF. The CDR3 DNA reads TGTGCCAGCAGTTACTACCAAGAGACCCAGTACTTC.